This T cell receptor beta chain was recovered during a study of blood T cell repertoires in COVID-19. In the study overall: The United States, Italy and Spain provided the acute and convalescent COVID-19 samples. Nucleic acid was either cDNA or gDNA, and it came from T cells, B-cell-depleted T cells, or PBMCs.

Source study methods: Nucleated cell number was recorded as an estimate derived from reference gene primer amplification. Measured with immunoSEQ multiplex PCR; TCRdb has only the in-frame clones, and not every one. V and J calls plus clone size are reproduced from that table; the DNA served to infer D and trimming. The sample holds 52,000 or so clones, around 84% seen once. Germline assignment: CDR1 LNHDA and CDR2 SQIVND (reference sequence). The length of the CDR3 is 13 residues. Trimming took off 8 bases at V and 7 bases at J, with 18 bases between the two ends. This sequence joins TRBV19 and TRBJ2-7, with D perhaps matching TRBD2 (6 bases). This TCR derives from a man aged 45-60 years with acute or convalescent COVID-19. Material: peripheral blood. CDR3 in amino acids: CASVGPAAGEQYF. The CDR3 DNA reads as TGTGCCAGTGTAGGACCCGCGGCGGGGGAGCAGTACTTC.